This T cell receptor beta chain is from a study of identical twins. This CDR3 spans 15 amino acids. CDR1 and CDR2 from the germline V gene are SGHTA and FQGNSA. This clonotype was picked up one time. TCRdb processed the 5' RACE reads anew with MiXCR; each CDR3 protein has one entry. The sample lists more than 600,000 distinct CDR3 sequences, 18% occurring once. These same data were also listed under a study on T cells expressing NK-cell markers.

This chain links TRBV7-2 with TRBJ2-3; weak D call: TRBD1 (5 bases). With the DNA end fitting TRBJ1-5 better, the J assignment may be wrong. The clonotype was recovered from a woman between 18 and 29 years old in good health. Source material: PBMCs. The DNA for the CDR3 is TGTGCCAGCAGTCCTCACCGGGACTACACAGATACGCAGCATTTT. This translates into CASSPHRDYTDTQHF.